This TCR beta chain stems from a study of cytomegalovirus exposure and HLA in healthy donors. Germline V CDR1 and CDR2: MRHNA, SNTAGT. Trimming stripped 6 bases from V and 2 bases from J, with 16 bases between. This CDR3 contains 15 residues. The method was immunoSEQ multiplex PCR; TCRdb's version includes in-frame clones alone and lacks a portion of them. This sample has approximately 150,000 clones; about 89% occur once, and the top ten carry about 3.5%. The donors belonged to the approximately 120-subject validation cohort, separate from the roughly 700-subject first cohort. The source is a woman between 18 and 29 years old in good health and CMV-seropositive. The sample taken for sequencing was PBMCs. The V call is TRBV6-4, the J call TRBJ1-2; D perhaps matches TRBD1 (5 bases). The CDR3, as DNA: TGTGCCAGCAGGGTGTGGGGGGAGTTGAACTATGGCTACACCTTC. Translating it yields CASRVWGELNYGYTF.